This paragraph reports one TCR beta chain. The CDR3 runs 15 residues. The V end lost 2 bases, the J end lost 0 bases, and 8 bases lay between the germline ends. Germline lookup yields CDR1 MNHEY and CDR2 SVGEGT. The data are from a study of identical twins. TCRdb re-called the 5' RACE reads through MiXCR, storing one row per CDR3 protein. The sample carries approximately 700,000 distinct CDR3 sequences, over 15% recorded once. This same sample was also taken into another study, of T cells expressing NK-cell markers. As that report states: Repertoire data for TCR beta were derived from sorted T cells (CD3+CD56+NKG2C+, CD3+CD56+NKG2C- and CD3+CD56-NKG2C+).

The sample consisted of PBMCs. The chain links TRBV6-2 or TRBV6-3 to TRBJ2-1; D uncertain. This receptor was identified in a woman aged 18-35 years in good health. CDR3 bases: TGTGCCAGCAGTTACAGTACCTACTCCTACAATGAGCAGTTCTTC. The encoded protein is CASSYSTYSYNEQFF.